This section outlines one TCR beta chain sequence together with its context. These data originate in a study of blood T cell repertoires in COVID-19. Sequencing was performed with immunoSEQ multiplex PCR; in TCRdb, only in-frame clones are kept and a portion is missing. Here the sample spans fewer than 150,000 clones, 70% to 85% being singletons. The sample taken for sequencing was peripheral blood. The receptor's source is a human donor in a cohort sampled during active COVID-19.

CDR3 in amino acids: CASSYSDRSTEAFF. The CDR3 DNA is TGTGCCAGCAGTTACTCGGACAGGTCGACTGAAGCTTTCTTT. The gene calls are TRBV6-2 or TRBV6-3 and TRBJ1-1; the match to TRBD1 covers 7 bases. Looked up from germline, CDR1 is MNHEY and CDR2 is SVGEGT. The CDR3 totals 14 residues. J lost 5 bases, V lost 0 bases, and 3 bases had no gene match.